The clone carrying this T cell receptor beta chain has only a few counts. What it binds is not known. This sample was included in a study of high-grade serous ovarian cancer treatment subgroups. Study observations and caveats: Different patients shared almost no repertoire; same-patient tumors shared about 0.1 to 0.79. Bulk tumor TCR sequencing gave no spatial information. Higher neoantigen levels went with greater TCR clonal relatedness.

Tumor samples were taken before definitive surgery or chemotherapy. Clones were sequenced by immunoSEQ multiplex PCR, and TCRdb holds only the in-frame ones, with some missing. The top ten clones hold roughly 7% of a sample with 7,000 or so clones, about four fifths of them seen once. Sequenced sample: tumor tissue. This sequence was found in a human donor with high-grade serous ovarian cancer.

The CDR3 coding sequence is TGTGCCAGCAGCTTCCAAGCGGGGGCCCTCGAGCAGTACTTC. Protein: CASSFQAGALEQYF. This rearrangement joins TRBV7-9 to TRBJ2-7, with 8 bases matching TRBD2. Unmatched junction bases numbered 7, after V lost 3 bases and J lost 6 bases. Germline assignment: CDR1 SEHNR and CDR2 FQNEAQ (reference sequence). This CDR3 has 14 residues.